This T cell receptor (beta chain) was captured by sequencing in a study of blood T cell repertoires in COVID-19. Turning to the study itself: Samples came from the United States, Italy and Spain, spanning acute and convalescent COVID-19. From T cells, B-cell-depleted T cells, or PBMCs came the material, which was cDNA or gDNA.

The length of the CDR3 is 15 residues. V was clipped by 1 base and J by 8 bases; unmatched bases: 5. CDR1 and CDR2 from the germline V gene are SGHVS and FNYEAQ. Original handling: Amplification from reference gene primers served as the basis for estimated nucleated cell counts. Some clones are missing from TCRdb's copy, which holds only in-frame ones; the method was immunoSEQ multiplex PCR. V, J and clone size are those of that table, while D and trimming were read from the DNA. The repertoire consists of fewer than 100,000 clones, with roughly 90% occurring once and the leading ten covering 0.75% to 0.8%.

V and J are TRBV7-6 and TRBJ2-1, with 10 bases aligning to TRBD2. The receptor's source is a woman older than 75 with acute or convalescent COVID-19. Sequenced: peripheral blood. Here the CDR3 reads CASSLERGGLDEQFF. DNA of the CDR3: TGTGCCAGCAGCTTAGAGCGGGGGGGCTTAGATGAGCAGTTCTTC.